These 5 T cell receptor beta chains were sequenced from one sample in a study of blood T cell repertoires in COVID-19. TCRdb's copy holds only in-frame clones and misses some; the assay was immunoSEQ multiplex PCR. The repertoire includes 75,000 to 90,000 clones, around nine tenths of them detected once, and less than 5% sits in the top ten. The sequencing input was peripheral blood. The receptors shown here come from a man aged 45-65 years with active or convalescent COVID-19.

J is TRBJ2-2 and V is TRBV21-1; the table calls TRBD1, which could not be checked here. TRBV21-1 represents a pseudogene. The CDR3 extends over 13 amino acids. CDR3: CASGGQPTGELFF. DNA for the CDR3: TGTGCCAGCGGAGGACAGCCCACCGGGGAGCTGTTTTTT.

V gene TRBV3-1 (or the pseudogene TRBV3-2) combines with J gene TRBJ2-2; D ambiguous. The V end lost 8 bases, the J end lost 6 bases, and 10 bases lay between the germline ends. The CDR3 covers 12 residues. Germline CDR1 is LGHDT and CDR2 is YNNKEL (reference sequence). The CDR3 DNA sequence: TGTGCCAGCGCAACGGTTTCCGGGGAGCTGTTTTTT. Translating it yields CASATVSGELFF.

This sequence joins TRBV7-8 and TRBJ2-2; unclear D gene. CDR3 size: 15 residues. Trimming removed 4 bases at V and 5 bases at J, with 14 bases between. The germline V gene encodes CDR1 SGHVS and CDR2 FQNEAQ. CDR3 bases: TGTGCCAGCAGCTCCGAACCCAGAAAGACCGGGGAGCTGTTTTTT. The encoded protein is CASSSEPRKTGELFF.

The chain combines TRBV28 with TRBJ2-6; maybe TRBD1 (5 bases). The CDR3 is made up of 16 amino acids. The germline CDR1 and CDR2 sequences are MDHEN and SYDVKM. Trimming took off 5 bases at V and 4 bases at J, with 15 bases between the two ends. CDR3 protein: CASSPNPGQGANVLTF. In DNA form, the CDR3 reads TGTGCCAGCAGTCCGAACCCAGGGCAGGGGGCCAACGTCCTGACTTTC.

The DNA of the CDR3 is TGTGCCAGCAGACATTACCTCGACAGCCAAGAGACCCAGTACTTC. Amino acid sequence: CASRHYLDSQETQYF. The chain uses TRBV5-4 and TRBJ2-5; tentative D call: TRBD1 (5 bases). From germline, CDR1 is SGHNT and CDR2 YYREEE (reference sequence). The CDR3 has 15 amino acids. The V and J ends lost 5 bases and 1 base respectively, with 15 bases between them.